This T cell receptor beta chain was profiled in a study of cytomegalovirus exposure and HLA in healthy donors. This clone was observed once. The PCR had 60 Vbeta and 13 Jbeta primers. Produced via immunoSEQ multiplex PCR; TCRdb's table is partial and in-frame only. Of some 130,000 clones detected, around 70% appear once; the ten largest clones hold around 2.6%. V lost 3 bases and J lost 3, with 8 bases in between. CDR3 size: 14 residues. CDR1 and CDR2 from the germline V gene are SGHTA and FQGNSA. The receptor was isolated from a human donor in good health. The chain joins TRBV7-2 to TRBJ1-4, with a tentative D call TRBD1 (5 bases). The specimen sequenced was PBMCs. The CDR3: CASSLVTANEKLFF. In DNA, the CDR3 is TGTGCCAGCAGCTTGGTGACAGCTAATGAAAAACTGTTTTTT.